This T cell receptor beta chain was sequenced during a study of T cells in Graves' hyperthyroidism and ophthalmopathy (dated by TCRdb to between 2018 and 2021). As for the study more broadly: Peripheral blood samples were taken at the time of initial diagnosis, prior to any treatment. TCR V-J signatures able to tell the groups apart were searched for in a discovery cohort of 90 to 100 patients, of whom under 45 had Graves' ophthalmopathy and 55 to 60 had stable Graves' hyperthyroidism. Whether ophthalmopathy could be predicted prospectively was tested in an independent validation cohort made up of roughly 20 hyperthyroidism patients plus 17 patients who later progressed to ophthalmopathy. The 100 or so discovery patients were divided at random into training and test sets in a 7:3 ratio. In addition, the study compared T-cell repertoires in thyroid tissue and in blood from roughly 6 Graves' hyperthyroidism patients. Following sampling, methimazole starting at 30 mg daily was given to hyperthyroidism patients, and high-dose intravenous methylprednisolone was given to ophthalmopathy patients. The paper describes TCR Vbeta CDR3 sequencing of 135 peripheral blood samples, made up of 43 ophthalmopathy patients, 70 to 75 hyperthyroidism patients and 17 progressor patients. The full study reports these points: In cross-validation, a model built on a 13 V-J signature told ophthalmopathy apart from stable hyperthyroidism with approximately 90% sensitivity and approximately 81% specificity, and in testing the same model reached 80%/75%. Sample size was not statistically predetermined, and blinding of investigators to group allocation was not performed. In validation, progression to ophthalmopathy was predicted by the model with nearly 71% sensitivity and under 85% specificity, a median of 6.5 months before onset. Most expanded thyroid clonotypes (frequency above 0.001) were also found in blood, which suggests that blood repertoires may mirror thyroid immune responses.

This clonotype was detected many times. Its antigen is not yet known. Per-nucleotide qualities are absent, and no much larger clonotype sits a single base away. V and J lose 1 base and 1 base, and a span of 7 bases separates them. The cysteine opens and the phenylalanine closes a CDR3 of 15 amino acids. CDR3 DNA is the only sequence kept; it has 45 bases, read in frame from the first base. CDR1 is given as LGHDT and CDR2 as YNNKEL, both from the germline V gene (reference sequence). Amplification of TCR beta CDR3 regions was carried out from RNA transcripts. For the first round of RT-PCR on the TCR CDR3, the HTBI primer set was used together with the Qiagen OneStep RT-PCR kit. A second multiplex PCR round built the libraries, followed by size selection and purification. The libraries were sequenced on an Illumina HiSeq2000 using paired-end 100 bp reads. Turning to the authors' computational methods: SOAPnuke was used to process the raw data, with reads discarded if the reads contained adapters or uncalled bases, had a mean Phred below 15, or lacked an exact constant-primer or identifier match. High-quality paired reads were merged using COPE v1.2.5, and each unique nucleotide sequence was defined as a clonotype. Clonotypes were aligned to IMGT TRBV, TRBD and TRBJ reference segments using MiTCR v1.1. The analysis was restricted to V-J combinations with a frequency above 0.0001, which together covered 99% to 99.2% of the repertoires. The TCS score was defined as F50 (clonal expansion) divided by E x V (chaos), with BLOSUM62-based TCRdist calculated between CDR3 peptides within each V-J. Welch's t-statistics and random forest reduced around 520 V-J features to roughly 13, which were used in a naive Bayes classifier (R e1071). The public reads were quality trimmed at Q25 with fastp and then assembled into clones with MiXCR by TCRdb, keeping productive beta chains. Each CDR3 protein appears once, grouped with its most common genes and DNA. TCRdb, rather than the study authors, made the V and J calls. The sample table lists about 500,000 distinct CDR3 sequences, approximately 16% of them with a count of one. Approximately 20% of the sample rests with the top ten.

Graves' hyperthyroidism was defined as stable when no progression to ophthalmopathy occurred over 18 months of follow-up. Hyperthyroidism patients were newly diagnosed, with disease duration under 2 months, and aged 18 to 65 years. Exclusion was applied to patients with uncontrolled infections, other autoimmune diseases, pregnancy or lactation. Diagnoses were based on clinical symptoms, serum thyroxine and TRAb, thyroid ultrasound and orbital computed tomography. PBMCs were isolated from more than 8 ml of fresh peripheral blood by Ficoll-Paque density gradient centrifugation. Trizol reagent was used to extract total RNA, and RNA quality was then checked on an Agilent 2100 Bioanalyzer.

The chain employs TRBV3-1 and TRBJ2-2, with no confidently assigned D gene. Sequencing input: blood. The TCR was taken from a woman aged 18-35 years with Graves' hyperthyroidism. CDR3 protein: CASSQGRWNTGELFF. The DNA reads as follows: TGTGCCAGCAGCCAAGGGCGATGGAACACCGGGGAGCTGTTTTTT.